What follows describes a single T cell receptor (beta chain). Original processing methods: Amplification of reference gene primers provided the estimated nucleated cell counts. TCRdb's copy holds only in-frame clones and misses some; the assay was immunoSEQ multiplex PCR. That table gives V, J and clone size, and the DNA gave D and trimming. The sample gives fewer than 500,000 clones, approximately 90% of which show up once; under 1.5% is in the top ten. The data stem from a study of blood T cell repertoires in COVID-19. Study-wide background: The study drew acute and convalescent COVID-19 samples from the United States, Italy and Spain. T cells, B-cell-depleted T cells, or PBMCs provided the cDNA or gDNA that served as material.

This CDR3 region has 11 residues. Trimming took 8 bases from V and 3 from J, leaving 8 bases between them. Per the germline V gene, CDR1 is SNHLY and CDR2 is FYNNEI. The source of this sequence is a woman aged 25 to 39 with active or convalescent COVID-19. The chain uses TRBV2 and TRBJ2-7; D is uncertain. The material sequenced was peripheral blood. The CDR3 sequence: CASRGVYEQYF. DNA of the CDR3: TGTGCCAGCCGCGGAGTCTACGAGCAGTACTTC.